Listed below are T cell receptor beta chains from one sample, sequenced in a study of shared clonotypes between healthy human individuals. The table came from immunoSEQ multiplex PCR; TCRdb's copy has only in-frame clones and leaves some out. The table has roughly 320,000 clones, 87% seen once. What was sequenced was memory CD8+ T cells sorted from blood. Receptors originate from a man between 18 and 35 years old in good health. Both conserved end residues are trimmed from each CDR3. The listing skips clone size in some rows; elsewhere it reads once, few, many or a size class.

TRBJ2-3	large	TRBV7-9	ASSLEASGNPYTQY
TRBJ2-3	.	TRBV6-5	ASRRLAGTDTQY
TRBJ1-2	.	TRBV6-1	ASTSGRSIGYT
TRBJ1-1	.	TRBV6-5	ASSINAGTTEAF
TRBJ2-5	.	TRBV28	AIRRPAETQY
TRBJ2-7	.	TRBV4-3	ASSQGQAGYEQY
TRBJ2-1	.	TRBV7-9	ASSLEGEQF
TRBJ2-3	.	TRBV6-4	ASSELAGTDTQY
TRBJ2-7	once	TRBV5-1	ASSLVDRGTLYEQY
TRBJ2-3	.	TRBV18	ASSTDRGDTDTQY
TRBJ2-3	.	TRBV13	ASSSPDTGGVGTDTQY
TRBJ2-7	.	TRBV18	ASSAARTGTYEQY
TRBJ2-7	once	TRBV2	ASTGRLYEQY
TRBJ2-1	.	TRBV18	ASSPVGGSYNEQF
TRBJ2-7	.	TRBV7-2	ASSLSIVSGDPYEQY
TRBJ2-1	.	TRBV5-6	ASSLSGAYNEQF
TRBJ2-7	.	TRBV7-9	ASSFTDWPFGYEQY
TRBJ2-1	.	TRBV19	ASMAGDSSYNEQF